This T cell receptor (beta chain) was found in a study of PD-L1 blockade in urothelial cancer. Study details: Blood yielded a median of about 150,000 T cells per sample.

Sequencing used immunoSEQ multiplex PCR; TCRdb keeps in-frame clones, though not all of them. The sample consists of more than 55,000 clones, roughly four fifths of them appearing once. Only one count was recorded for this clone. The sample's time point: pretreatment peripheral blood. Per-patient samples, pretreatment and on-treatment, numbered 1 to 8. The specimen comprised PBMCs, sampled around atezolizumab (anti-PD-L1) treatment. The TCR comes from a man aged 70-80 years with urothelial cancer.

The DNA for the CDR3 is TGTGCCAGCAGCTTGGGACAGGCATCCTACGAGCAGTACTTC. It codes for CASSLGQASYEQYF. V and J are TRBV6-5 and TRBJ2-7, with 8 nucleotides matching TRBD1. CDR3 length equals 14 residues. Looked up from germline, CDR1 is MNHEY and CDR2 is SVGAGI. V was clipped by 6 bases and J by 1 base; unmatched bases: 5.